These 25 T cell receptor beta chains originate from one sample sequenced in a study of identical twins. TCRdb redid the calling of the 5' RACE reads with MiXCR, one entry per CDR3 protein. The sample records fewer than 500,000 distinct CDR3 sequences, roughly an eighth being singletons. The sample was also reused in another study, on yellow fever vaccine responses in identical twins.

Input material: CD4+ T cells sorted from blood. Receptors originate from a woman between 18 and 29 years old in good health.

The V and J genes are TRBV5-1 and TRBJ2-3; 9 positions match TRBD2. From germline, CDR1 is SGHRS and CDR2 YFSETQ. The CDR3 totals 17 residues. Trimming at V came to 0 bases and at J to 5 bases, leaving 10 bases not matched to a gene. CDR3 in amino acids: CASSLALREGQGDTQYF. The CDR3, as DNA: TGCGCCAGCAGCTTGGCCCTGCGGGAGGGCCAAGGAGATACGCAGTATTTT.

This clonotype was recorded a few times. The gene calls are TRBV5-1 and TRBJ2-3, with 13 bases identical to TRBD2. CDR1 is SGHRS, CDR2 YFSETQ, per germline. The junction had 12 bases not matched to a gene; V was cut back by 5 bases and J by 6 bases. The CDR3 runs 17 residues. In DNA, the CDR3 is TGCGCCAGCAGTAGTACTGGACTAGCGGGAGAGGCGGATACGCAGTATTTT. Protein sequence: CASSSTGLAGEADTQYF.

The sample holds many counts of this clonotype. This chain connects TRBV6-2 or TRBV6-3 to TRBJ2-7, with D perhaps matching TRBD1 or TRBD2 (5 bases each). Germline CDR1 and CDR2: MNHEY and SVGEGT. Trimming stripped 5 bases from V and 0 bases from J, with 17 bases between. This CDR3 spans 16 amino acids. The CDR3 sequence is CASSLPGRRDSYEQYF. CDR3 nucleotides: TGTGCCAGCAGTCTACCGGGGCGCAGAGACTCCTACGAGCAGTACTTC.

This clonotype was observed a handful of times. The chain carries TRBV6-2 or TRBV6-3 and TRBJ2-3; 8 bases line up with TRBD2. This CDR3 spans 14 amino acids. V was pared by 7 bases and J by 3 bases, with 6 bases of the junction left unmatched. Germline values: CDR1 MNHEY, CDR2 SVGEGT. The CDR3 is CASTYSGTTDTQYF. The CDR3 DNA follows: TGTGCCAGCACCTATAGCGGGACGACAGATACGCAGTATTTT.

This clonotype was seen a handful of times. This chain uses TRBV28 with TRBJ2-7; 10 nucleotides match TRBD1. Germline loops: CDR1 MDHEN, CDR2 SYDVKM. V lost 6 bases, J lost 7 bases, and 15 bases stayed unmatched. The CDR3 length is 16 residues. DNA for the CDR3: TGTGCCAGCAGCCCAAGAGGGGGACAGGGGCCGAAGGAGCAGTACTTC. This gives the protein CASSPRGGQGPKEQYF.

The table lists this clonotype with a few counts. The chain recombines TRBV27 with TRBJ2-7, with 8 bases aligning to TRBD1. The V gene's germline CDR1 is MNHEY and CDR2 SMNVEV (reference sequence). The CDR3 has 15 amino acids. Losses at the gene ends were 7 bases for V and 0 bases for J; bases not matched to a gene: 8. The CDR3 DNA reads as TGTGCCAGCACCCAAAGGACAGGGAGCTCCTACGAGCAGTACTTC. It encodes CASTQRTGSSYEQYF.

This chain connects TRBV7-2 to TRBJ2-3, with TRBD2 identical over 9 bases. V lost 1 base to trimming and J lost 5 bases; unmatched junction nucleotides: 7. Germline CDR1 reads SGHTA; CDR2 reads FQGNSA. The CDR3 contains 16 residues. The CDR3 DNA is TGTGCCAGCAGCTTAGGATCTAGCGGGGTTCGAGATACGCAGTATTTT. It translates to CASSLGSSGVRDTQYF.

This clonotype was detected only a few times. The CDR3 region is CASDRGLSYEQYF. In DNA form, the CDR3 reads TGTGCCAGCGACAGGGGCCTCTCCTACGAGCAGTACTTC. The V and J genes are TRBV2 and TRBJ2-7; TRBD1 aligns across 8 bases. The germline CDR1 and CDR2 sequences are SNHLY and FYNNEI. The CDR3 sequence is 13 residues long. After removal of 8 bases from V and 0 bases from J, the junction contained 3 bases not matched to a gene.

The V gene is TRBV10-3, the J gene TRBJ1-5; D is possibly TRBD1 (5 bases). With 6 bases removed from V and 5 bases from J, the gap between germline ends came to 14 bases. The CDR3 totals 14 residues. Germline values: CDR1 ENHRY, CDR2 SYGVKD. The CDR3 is CAIRDETADQPQHF. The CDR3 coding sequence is TGTGCCATCAGGGACGAGACAGCTGATCAGCCCCAGCATTTT.

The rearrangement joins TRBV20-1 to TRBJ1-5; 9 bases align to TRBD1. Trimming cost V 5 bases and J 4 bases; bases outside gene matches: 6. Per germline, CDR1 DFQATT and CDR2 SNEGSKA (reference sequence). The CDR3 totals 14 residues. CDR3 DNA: TGCAGTGCTCTCCCCGGGACAGGGAATCAGCCCCAGCATTTT. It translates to CSALPGTGNQPQHF.

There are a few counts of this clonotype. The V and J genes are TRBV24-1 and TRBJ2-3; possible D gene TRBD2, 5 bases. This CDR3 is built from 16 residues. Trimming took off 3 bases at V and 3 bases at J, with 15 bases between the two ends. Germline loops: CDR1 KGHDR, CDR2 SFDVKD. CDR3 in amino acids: CATSDIASSVTDTQYF. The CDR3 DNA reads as TGTGCCACCAGTGATATCGCTAGCAGTGTGACAGATACGCAGTATTTT.

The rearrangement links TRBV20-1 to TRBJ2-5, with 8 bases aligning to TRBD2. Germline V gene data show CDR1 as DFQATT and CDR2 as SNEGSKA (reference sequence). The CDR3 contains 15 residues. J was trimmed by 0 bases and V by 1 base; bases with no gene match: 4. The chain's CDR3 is CSARGERGNQETQYF. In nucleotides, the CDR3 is TGCAGTGCTAGAGGAGAGCGGGGGAACCAAGAGACCCAGTACTTC.

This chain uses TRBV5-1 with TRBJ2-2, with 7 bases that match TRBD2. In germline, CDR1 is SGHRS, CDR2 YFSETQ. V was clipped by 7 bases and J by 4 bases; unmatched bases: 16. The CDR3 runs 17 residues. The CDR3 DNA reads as TGCGCCAGCGGTATTTCTTCGACTAGCCCGGGCACCGGGGAGCTGTTTTTT. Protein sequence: CASGISSTSPGTGELFF.

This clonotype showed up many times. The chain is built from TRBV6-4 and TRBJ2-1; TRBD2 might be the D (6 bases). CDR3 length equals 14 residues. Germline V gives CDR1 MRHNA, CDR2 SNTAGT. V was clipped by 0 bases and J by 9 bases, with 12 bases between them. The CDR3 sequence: CASSDSLGGGEQFF. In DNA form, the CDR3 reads TGTGCCAGCAGTGACTCCCTGGGGGGAGGTGAGCAGTTCTTC.

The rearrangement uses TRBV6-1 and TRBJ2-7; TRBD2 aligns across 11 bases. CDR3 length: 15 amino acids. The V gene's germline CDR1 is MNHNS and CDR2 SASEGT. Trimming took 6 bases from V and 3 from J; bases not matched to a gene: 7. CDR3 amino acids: CASSPGLAGLYEQYF. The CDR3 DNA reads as TGTGCCAGCAGCCCCGGACTAGCGGGCCTCTACGAGCAGTACTTC.

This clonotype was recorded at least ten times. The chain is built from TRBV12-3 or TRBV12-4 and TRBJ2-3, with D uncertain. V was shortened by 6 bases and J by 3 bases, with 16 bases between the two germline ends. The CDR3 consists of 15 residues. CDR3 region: CASSPNRRATDTQYF. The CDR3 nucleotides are TGTGCCAGCAGCCCAAACCGTAGAGCGACAGATACGCAGTATTTT.

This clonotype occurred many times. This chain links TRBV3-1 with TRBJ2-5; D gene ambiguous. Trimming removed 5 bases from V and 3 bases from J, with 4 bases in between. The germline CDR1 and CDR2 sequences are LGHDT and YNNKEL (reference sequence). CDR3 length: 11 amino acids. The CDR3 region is CASSVKETQYF. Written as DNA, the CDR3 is TGTGCCAGCAGCGTGAAAGAGACCCAGTACTTC.

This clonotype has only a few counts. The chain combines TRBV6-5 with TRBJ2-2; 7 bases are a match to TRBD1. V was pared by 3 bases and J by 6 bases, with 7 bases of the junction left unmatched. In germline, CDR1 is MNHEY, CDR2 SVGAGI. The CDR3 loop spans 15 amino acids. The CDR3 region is CASSYQDRLAGELFF. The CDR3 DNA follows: TGTGCCAGCAGTTATCAGGACAGGTTGGCCGGGGAGCTGTTTTTT.

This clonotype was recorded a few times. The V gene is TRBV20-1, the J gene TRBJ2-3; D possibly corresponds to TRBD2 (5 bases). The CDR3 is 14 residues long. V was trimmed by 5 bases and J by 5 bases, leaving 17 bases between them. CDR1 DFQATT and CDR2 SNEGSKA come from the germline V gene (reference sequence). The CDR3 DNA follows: TGCAGTGCTTTTCCCCGGTCGGGGAAAGATACGCAGTATTTT. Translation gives CSAFPRSGKDTQYF.

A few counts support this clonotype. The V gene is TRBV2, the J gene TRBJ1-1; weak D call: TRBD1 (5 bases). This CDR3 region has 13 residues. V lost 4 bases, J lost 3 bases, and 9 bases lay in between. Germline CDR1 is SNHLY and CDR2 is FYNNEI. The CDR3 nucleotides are TGTGCCAGCAGTGCGGAAGGGGACACTGAAGCTTTCTTT. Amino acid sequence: CASSAEGDTEAFF.

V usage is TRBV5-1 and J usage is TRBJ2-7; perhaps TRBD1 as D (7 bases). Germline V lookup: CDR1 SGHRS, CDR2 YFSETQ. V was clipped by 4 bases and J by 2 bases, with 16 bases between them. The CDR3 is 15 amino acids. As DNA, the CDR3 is TGCGCCAGCAGCCCGGGGGACAGCGCTACCTACGAGCAGTACTTC. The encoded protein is CASSPGDSATYEQYF.

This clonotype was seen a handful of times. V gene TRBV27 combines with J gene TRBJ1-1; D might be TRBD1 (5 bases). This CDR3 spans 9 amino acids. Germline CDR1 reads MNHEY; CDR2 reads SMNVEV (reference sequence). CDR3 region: CATYRLAFF. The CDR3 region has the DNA TGTGCGACCTACAGGTTAGCTTTCTTT.

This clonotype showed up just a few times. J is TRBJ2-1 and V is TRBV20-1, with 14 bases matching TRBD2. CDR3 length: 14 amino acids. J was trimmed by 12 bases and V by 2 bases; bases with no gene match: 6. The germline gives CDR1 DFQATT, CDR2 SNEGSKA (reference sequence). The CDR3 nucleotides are TGCAGTGCTAGATTCGGACTAGCGGGAGGAAGGCAGTTCTTC. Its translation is CSARFGLAGGRQFF.

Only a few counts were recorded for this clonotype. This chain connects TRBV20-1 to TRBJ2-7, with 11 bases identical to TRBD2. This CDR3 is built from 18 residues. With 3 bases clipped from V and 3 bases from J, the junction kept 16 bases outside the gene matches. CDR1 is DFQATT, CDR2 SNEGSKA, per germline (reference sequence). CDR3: CSARLLAGDRGPHYEQYF. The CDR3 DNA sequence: TGCAGTGCTAGGTTACTAGCGGGAGATCGGGGCCCCCACTACGAGCAGTACTTC.

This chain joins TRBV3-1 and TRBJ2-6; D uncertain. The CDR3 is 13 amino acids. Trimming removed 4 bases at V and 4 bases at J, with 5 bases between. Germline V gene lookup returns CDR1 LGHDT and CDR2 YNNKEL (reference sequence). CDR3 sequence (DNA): TGTGCCAGCAGCCCCTTCGGGGCCAACGTCCTGACTTTC. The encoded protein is CASSPFGANVLTF.